Below, one T cell receptor (beta chain) is given with its context. Its antigen is still unknown. The data are from a study of CD8 T cells in ankylosing spondylitis. MiXCR, applied by TCRdb to the 5' RACE reads, yields one record per CDR3 protein. In the table there are around 340,000 distinct CDR3 sequences, about 20% of which are singletons. This CDR3 is 19 amino acids long. With 1 base clipped from V and 0 bases from J, the junction kept 13 bases outside the gene matches. Per germline, CDR1 DFQATT and CDR2 SNEGSKA (reference sequence). Study-level results: Characteristic of ankylosing spondylitis blood, it appeared, was a TCR beta motif comprising 7 to 9 highly homologous variants. Peripheral blood held disease-linked clones only at relatively low frequency, and these were CD8+. Previous work reported some of these motif variants in the synovial fluid and blood of reactive arthritis.

The sequence was collected from a male donor with ankylosing spondylitis or in good health (not recorded which). The sequenced material came from blood, either unsorted or a sorted T cell fraction (not recorded which). This chain joins TRBV20-1 and TRBJ2-2; 8 bases are a match to TRBD1. CDR3 loop: CSARVPGQAQITNTGELFF. The DNA of the CDR3 is TGCAGTGCTAGAGTACCGGGACAGGCACAAATTACGAACACCGGGGAGCTGTTTTTT.